These T cell receptor beta chains were read from a single sample in a study of shared clonotypes between healthy human individuals. Clones were read by immunoSEQ multiplex PCR, and TCRdb kept only the in-frame ones, dropping some. The table shows some 2,100,000 clones, with about 93% occurring only once. Sample: naive CD8+ T cells from PBMCs. These receptors were obtained from a man between 18 and 29 years old in good health. Some clones in this sample may be carry-over from other donors' samples. CDR3s include the opening cysteine and the closing phenylalanine or tryptophan. The D gene is left open where the match is weak. Clone size is given for some rows only: seen once, a few or many times, or a class if the clone is expanded.

>-|-|TRBV5-4|TRBJ1-1
TGTGCCAGCAGCTTGGGAGGGTCGAACACTGAAGCTTTCTTT
CASSLGGSNTEAFF
>TRBD1|-|TRBV28|TRBJ2-7
TGTGCCAGCAGTTTATCCGGGACAGGCGGCTACGAGCAGTACTTC
CASSLSGTGGYEQYF
>-|-|TRBV7-9|TRBJ2-5
TGTGCCAGCAGCTCCCACGACCGAAACCAAGAGACCCAGTACTTC
CASSSHDRNQETQYF
>TRBD1|-|TRBV25-1|TRBJ2-1
TGTGCCAGCAGTGGGTGGGACAGGGTCAACAATGAGCAGTTCTTC
CASSGWDRVNNEQFF
>TRBD2|-|TRBV27|TRBJ2-7
TGTGCCAGCAGCTCCGGACTAGCGGGAGTTGAGCAGTACTTC
CASSSGLAGVEQYF
>-|-|TRBV29-1|TRBJ1-1
TGCAGCGTTGAAATCAACACTGAAGCTTTCTTT
CSVEINTEAFF
>TRBD2|-|TRBV5-1|TRBJ2-7
TGCGCCAGCAGCCTCGGGCGCGGGGGACCCTACGAGCAGTACTTC
CASSLGRGGPYEQYF
>-|-|TRBV11-2|TRBJ2-5
TGTGCCAGCAGAGGCGGGACTTCCTTACAGTACTTC
CASRGGTSLQYF
>TRBD1|few|TRBV9|TRBJ1-1
TGTGCCAGCAGCGCGTCGGGACAGGCGAACACTGAAGCTTTCTTT
CASSASGQANTEAFF
>TRBD1|-|TRBV4-1|TRBJ2-5
TGCGCCAGCAGCCATGTCAGGGGGATAACCCAAGAGACCCAGTACTTC
CASSHVRGITQETQYF
>-|-|TRBV6-1|TRBJ2-7
TGTGCCAGCAGTGAAGTGGGCAGCTCCTACGAGCAGTACTTC
CASSEVGSSYEQYF
>TRBD2|-|TRBV6-5|TRBJ2-1
TGTGCCAGCAGTTACTCTAGCGGGGAAAAGGGCAATGAGCAGTTCTTC
CASSYSSGEKGNEQFF
>TRBD2|-|TRBV6-5|TRBJ2-2
TGTGCCAGCACTCCCAGGGCTAGCGGCCTCGGGGAGCTGTTTTTT
CASTPRASGLGELFF
>-|-|TRBV9|TRBJ2-6
TGTGCCAGCAGCTGGGGATATCAAAGCTCTGGGGCCAACGTCCTGACTTTC
CASSWGYQSSGANVLTF
>-|-|TRBV5-1|TRBJ1-1
TGCGCCAGCAGCCCCTTGCCAGGGGTTGAGGAGGAAGCTTTCTTT
CASSPLPGVEEEAFF
>-|once|TRBV11-2|TRBJ1-1
TGTGCCAGCAGCTTGGGGGAGGGTGAAACTGAAGCTTTCTTT
CASSLGEGETEAFF
>-|-|TRBV7-9|TRBJ2-1
TGTGCCAGCAGCTCTGTTTGGGCCAGCTCAATTGCGGAGGAGCAGTTCTTC
CASSSVWASSIAEEQFF
>-|-|TRBV29-1|TRBJ1-2
TGCAGCGTTACAGGGCTAGGCGATGGCTACACCTTC
CSVTGLGDGYTF
>-|-|TRBV5-5|TRBJ2-7
TGTGCCAGCATGGGCCGGGAATACGAGCAGTACTTC
CASMGREYEQYF
>TRBD1|once|TRBV7-3|TRBJ2-5
TGTGCCAGCAGCTTCGACAGGGGGGAGACCCAGTACTTC
CASSFDRGETQYF
>-|-|TRBV19|TRBJ2-1
TGTGCCAGTAGTATAAAGGTCATGGCGGGGAGGAGGGACAATGAGCAGTTCTTC
CASSIKVMAGRRDNEQFF
>-|few|TRBV7-9|TRBJ2-2
TGTGCCAGCAGCTTTTTTGCACACACCGGGGAGCTGTTTTTT
CASSFFAHTGELFF
>-|-|TRBV6-5|TRBJ1-5
TGTGCCAGCAGTTACCTCTCTAGCAATCAGCCCCAGCATTTT
CASSYLSSNQPQHF
>TRBD2|-|TRBV6-1|TRBJ2-7
TGTGCCAGCAGTGAATGGGCTAGCGGGACTTCATACGAGCAGTACTTC
CASSEWASGTSYEQYF
>-|-|TRBV7-2|TRBJ2-4
TGTGCCAGCAGCAAGATGTCCGCGGGCCAAAAAAACATTCAGTACTTC
CASSKMSAGQKNIQYF
>-|-|TRBV7-8|TRBJ2-1
TGTGCCAGCAGCTCCCCGGCTGCCCCAGAGCAGTTCTTC
CASSSPAAPEQFF
>TRBD2|-|TRBV4-3|TRBJ2-4
TGCGCTAGCAGCCAAGTCAGTCCGGCGGGAGGGGCCAAAAACATTCAGTACTTC
CASSQVSPAGGAKNIQYF
>-|-|TRBV27|TRBJ1-1
TGTGCCACCCCGGTCCGGGGGCGCAGGACTGAAGCTTTCTTT
CATPVRGRRTEAFF
>TRBD2|-|TRBV19|TRBJ2-1
TGTGCCAGTAGAACGACTAGCGGAGCCTACAATGAGCAGTTCTTC
CASRTTSGAYNEQFF
>TRBD1|once|TRBV27|TRBJ1-2
TGTGCCAGCAGTCCCCGACAGGGGGCAAGGTATGGCTACACCTTC
CASSPRQGARYGYTF
>-|once|TRBV6-1|TRBJ1-1
TGTGCCAGCAGTGAAGCACCCTATACAGGTGAAGCTTTCTTT
CASSEAPYTGEAFF
>-|-|TRBV7-2|TRBJ1-5
TGTGCCAGCAGCTTTATGGGGCTAGATCAGCCCCAGCATTTT
CASSFMGLDQPQHF
>TRBD2|-|TRBV4-1|TRBJ2-1
TGCGCCAGCAGCCCGCGGACTAGCGGGCGGTACAATGAGCAGTTCTTC
CASSPRTSGRYNEQFF
>TRBD2|-|TRBV5-1|TRBJ2-7
TGCGCCAGCAGTGCTAGCGGTCTCTCCTACGAGCAGTACTTC
CASSASGLSYEQYF
>-|-|TRBV27|TRBJ1-3
TGTGCCAGCAGTTTACGGGGGGCTGGAAACACCATATATTTT
CASSLRGAGNTIYF
>-|-|TRBV7-8|TRBJ1-4
TGTGCCAGCAGCATCCTAGCCCGGGTCCCTAATGAAAAACTGTTTTTT
CASSILARVPNEKLFF
>TRBD2|-|TRBV10-3|TRBJ2-1
TGTGCCATCACCCAGCGGGATGGCAATGAGCAGTTCTTC
CAITQRDGNEQFF
>TRBD2|-|TRBV29-1|TRBJ2-7
TGCAGCGTTGAAACTAGCGGGAGATCCTACGAGCAGTACTTC
CSVETSGRSYEQYF
>TRBD1|-|TRBV5-1|TRBJ2-7
TGCGCCAGCAGCTCTCGGACAGGGGTGGAATACGAGCAGTACTTC
CASSSRTGVEYEQYF
>-|-|TRBV19|TRBJ2-7
TGTGCCAGTAGTATCGACCGGGAGAACTCCTACGAGCAGTACTTC
CASSIDRENSYEQYF
>-|-|TRBV5-6|TRBJ1-1
TGTGCCAGCAGGGGAGGGTACACTGAAGCTTTCTTT
CASRGGYTEAFF
>TRBD1|-|TRBV18|TRBJ2-1
TGTGCCAGCTCACCATTGACAGGGGCTAGCTCCTACAATGAGCAGTTCTTC
CASSPLTGASSYNEQFF
>TRBD1|-|TRBV9|TRBJ2-6
TGTGCCAGCAGCGTAACTGAGGGGACAGTATACTCTGGGGCCAACGTCCTGACTTTC
CASSVTEGTVYSGANVLTF
>-|-|TRBV19|TRBJ1-2
TGTGCCAGTAGTCCGACAGATAACTATGGCTACACCTTC
CASSPTDNYGYTF